These T cell receptor beta chains were read from a single sample in a study of Tregs in tolerant kidney transplant recipients. Here immunoSEQ multiplex PCR was the method, and the copy in TCRdb shows in-frame clones only, minus some. The sample lists 80,000 to 90,000 clones, around 94% occurring once. The sequenced sample consisted of CD8+ T cells from blood. The source is a human donor in good health. Both conserved end residues are trimmed from each CDR3. Each record gives: J gene, V gene, CDR3 protein.

>TRBJ1-2|TRBV21-1
ASNPGQGSNYGYT
>TRBJ2-1|TRBV7-8
ASSSQGARNEQF
>TRBJ1-2|TRBV6-5
ASSEGHSYGYT
>TRBJ1-6|TRBV4-2
ASSQDSTGPPLH
>TRBJ2-7|TRBV7-2
ASSSGDRPYEQY
>TRBJ1-1|TRBV7-3
ASSTRGLTEAF
>TRBJ2-7|TRBV29-1
SVETGTGFREQY
>TRBJ2-1|TRBV29-1
SVAKGLAGEQF
>TRBJ2-7|TRBV21-1
ASSKGIRRVN
>TRBJ2-1|TRBV18
ASSPPVGDSYNEQF
>TRBJ2-3|TRBV11-2
ASSLEEQGGTDTQY
>TRBJ2-7|TRBV7-8
ASSLAPRGHEQY
>TRBJ2-7|TRBV7-9
ASSHNTATGPTPYEQY
>TRBJ2-2|TRBV27
ASTDGASGTGELF
>TRBJ2-1|TRBV19
ASSMGLAGGASQEQF
>TRBJ2-5|TRBV4-2
ASSQDMGSGSETQY
>TRBJ1-2|TRBV6-5
ASSYGRQNYGYT
>TRBJ2-5|TRBV5-1
ASSADRRTQY
>TRBJ2-1|TRBV5-6
ASSLAGPYNEQF
>TRBJ1-5|TRBV19
ASSRGQGVQPQH
>TRBJ2-3|TRBV15
ATSRLPGLSTDTQY
>TRBJ2-1|TRBV18
ASSPGVYNEQF
>TRBJ2-7|TRBV2
ASSDRRQGPYEQY
>TRBJ1-2|TRBV7-6
ASSFGGSRYGYT
>TRBJ2-7|TRBV9
ASSVGRAYEQY
>TRBJ2-1|TRBV11-2
ASSLATSGRGEQF
>TRBJ1-1|TRBV7-6
ASSSRTGGGTEAF
>TRBJ2-1|TRBV4-1
ASSQDPLAGGGSNEQF
>TRBJ2-3|TRBV13
ASSLTGGSTDTQY
>TRBJ1-2|TRBV5-4
ASSLGTGMDGYT
>TRBJ2-3|TRBV11-2
ASSLDTSGGPPSDTQY
>TRBJ1-2|TRBV15
ATSRDLLRGSYYGYT
>TRBJ2-1|TRBV5-1
ASSLDRGYNEQF
>TRBJ2-7|TRBV9
ASSVGTSARYEQY
>TRBJ1-1|TRBV19
ASSPLAGPEAF
>TRBJ2-1|TRBV25-1
ASSEARGASYNEQF
>TRBJ2-1|TRBV30
AWSVFIGQGIRNEQF
>TRBJ1-1|TRBV11-2
ASSNTQSTGLGVGAF
>TRBJ1-2|TRBV25-1
ASSEFSYGCT